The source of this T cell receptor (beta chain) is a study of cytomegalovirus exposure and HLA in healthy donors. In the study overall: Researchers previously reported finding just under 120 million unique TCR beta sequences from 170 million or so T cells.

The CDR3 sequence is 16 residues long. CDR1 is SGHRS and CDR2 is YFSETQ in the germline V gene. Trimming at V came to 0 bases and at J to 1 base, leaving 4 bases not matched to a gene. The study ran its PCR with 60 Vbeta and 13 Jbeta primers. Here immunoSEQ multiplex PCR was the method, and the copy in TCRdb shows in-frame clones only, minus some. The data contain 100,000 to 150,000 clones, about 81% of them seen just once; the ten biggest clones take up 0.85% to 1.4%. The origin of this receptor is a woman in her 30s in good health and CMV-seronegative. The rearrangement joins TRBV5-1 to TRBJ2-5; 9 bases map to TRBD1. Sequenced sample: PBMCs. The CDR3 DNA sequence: TGCGCCAGCAGCTTGGTAGGGACAGGGACCCAAGAGACCCAGTACTTC. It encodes CASSLVGTGTQETQYF.